This is a list of T cell receptor beta chains from one sample in a study of OX40 agonist ivuxolimab in advanced cancers. TCRdb's copy holds only in-frame clones and misses some; the assay was immunoSEQ multiplex PCR. The table records roughly 43,000 clones, 91% of them present only once. Sample: CD4+ or CD8+ T cells sorted from blood, taken in a trial of the OX40 agonist ivuxolimab. These TCRs come from an adult with an advanced solid tumor such as melanoma, head and neck, liver or kidney cancer. Both conserved end residues are part of each CDR3. Each record gives: clone size, CDR3 length, D gene, V gene, J gene, CDR3 protein, CDR3 DNA. D genes are given only for firm matches. Size values are once, few and many counts, or a class for expanded clones, and some rows have none.

clone_size: -; cdr3_length: 14; d_call: -; v_call: TRBV9; j_call: TRBJ2-7; cdr3_aa: CASSAGGSTTEQYF; cdr3_nt: TGTGCCAGCAGCGCAGGAGGATCAACCACCGAGCAGTACTTC
clone_size: -; cdr3_length: 15; d_call: -; v_call: TRBV29-1; j_call: TRBJ1-3; cdr3_aa: CSVEVLVLSGNTIYF; cdr3_nt: TGCAGCGTTGAAGTTTTAGTTTTATCTGGAAACACCATATATTTT
clone_size: once; cdr3_length: 15; d_call: -; v_call: TRBV4-3; j_call: TRBJ2-2; cdr3_aa: CASSRFETNTGELFF; cdr3_nt: TGCGCCAGCAGCCGGTTTGAGACGAACACCGGGGAGCTGTTTTTT
clone_size: -; cdr3_length: 12; d_call: -; v_call: TRBV7-9; j_call: TRBJ1-3; cdr3_aa: CASSFSGNTIYF; cdr3_nt: TGTGCCAGCAGCTTTTCCGGAAACACCATATATTTT
clone_size: few; cdr3_length: 16; d_call: -; v_call: TRBV6-1; j_call: TRBJ2-6; cdr3_aa: CASSEYVGAGANVLTF; cdr3_nt: TGTGCCAGCAGTGAATATGTCGGGGCTGGGGCCAACGTCCTGACTTTC
clone_size: -; cdr3_length: 17; d_call: TRBD2; v_call: TRBV7-6; j_call: TRBJ2-1; cdr3_aa: CASTEQRAGGAYNEQFF; cdr3_nt: TGTGCCAGCACTGAACAACGAGCGGGGGGAGCCTACAATGAGCAGTTCTTC
clone_size: -; cdr3_length: 15; d_call: TRBD2; v_call: TRBV19; j_call: TRBJ2-7; cdr3_aa: CASSVGLAGVYEQYF; cdr3_nt: TGTGCCAGTAGTGTGGGACTAGCGGGAGTCTACGAGCAGTACTTC
clone_size: -; cdr3_length: 17; d_call: TRBD2; v_call: TRBV5-8; j_call: TRBJ2-2; cdr3_aa: CASSLDGSSGNTGELFF; cdr3_nt: TGTGCCAGCAGCTTGGATGGCTCTAGCGGAAACACCGGGGAGCTGTTTTTT
clone_size: -; cdr3_length: 15; d_call: TRBD1; v_call: TRBV4-3; j_call: TRBJ2-1; cdr3_aa: CASSHGTAPYNEQFF; cdr3_nt: TGCGCCAGCAGCCATGGGACAGCACCCTACAATGAGCAGTTCTTC
clone_size: -; cdr3_length: 18; d_call: -; v_call: TRBV28; j_call: TRBJ1-2; cdr3_aa: CASSSPRDLLLPTYGYTF; cdr3_nt: TGTGCCAGCAGTTCTCCCCGGGACCTTCTTCTTCCTACCTATGGCTACACCTTC
clone_size: -; cdr3_length: 21; d_call: -; v_call: TRBV21-1; j_call: TRBJ2-3; cdr3_aa: CASSKVPEWRGRFFSTDTQYF; cdr3_nt: TGTGCCAGCAGCAAGGTACCCGAGTGGAGGGGCCGTTTCTTTAGCACAGATACGCAGTATTTT
clone_size: -; cdr3_length: 15; d_call: -; v_call: TRBV4-1; j_call: TRBJ1-5; cdr3_aa: CASSQAGGSNQPQHF; cdr3_nt: TGCGCCAGCAGCCAAGCGGGCGGGTCCAATCAGCCCCAGCATTTT
clone_size: -; cdr3_length: 18; d_call: -; v_call: TRBV4-3; j_call: TRBJ2-7; cdr3_aa: CASSQDRSGGTESYEQYF; cdr3_nt: TGCGCCAGCAGCCAAGATAGAAGTGGTGGGACCGAATCCTACGAGCAGTACTTC
clone_size: -; cdr3_length: 18; d_call: TRBD1; v_call: TRBV7-7; j_call: TRBJ2-1; cdr3_aa: CASSPGTGGLSSYNEQFF; cdr3_nt: TGTGCTAGCAGCCCCGGGACAGGGGGCTTAAGCTCCTACAATGAGCAGTTCTTC
clone_size: -; cdr3_length: 20; d_call: TRBD2; v_call: TRBV7-6; j_call: TRBJ2-3; cdr3_aa: CASSLALRASGGAGTDTQYF; cdr3_nt: TGTGCCAGCAGCTTAGCGCTCCGGGCTAGCGGGGGGGCCGGGACAGATACGCAGTATTTT
clone_size: -; cdr3_length: 13; d_call: -; v_call: TRBV6-1; j_call: TRBJ1-1; cdr3_aa: CASSDIVGTEAFF; cdr3_nt: TGTGCCAGCAGTGATATTGTCGGAACCGAAGCTTTCTTT
clone_size: -; cdr3_length: 16; d_call: TRBD1; v_call: TRBV6-5; j_call: TRBJ1-4; cdr3_aa: CASSYSTGTEGEKLFF; cdr3_nt: TGTGCCAGCAGTTACTCGACGGGGACAGAAGGTGAAAAACTGTTTTTT
clone_size: -; cdr3_length: 15; d_call: TRBD1; v_call: TRBV19; j_call: TRBJ1-5; cdr3_aa: CASSMRDRGIQPQHF; cdr3_nt: TGTGCCAGTAGTATGAGGGACAGGGGAATTCAGCCCCAGCATTTT
clone_size: -; cdr3_length: 16; d_call: -; v_call: TRBV4-3; j_call: TRBJ2-1; cdr3_aa: CASSQDTRSAYNEQFF; cdr3_nt: TGCGCCAGCAGCCAAGATACACGGAGCGCCTACAATGAGCAGTTCTTC
clone_size: -; cdr3_length: 14; d_call: -; v_call: TRBV7-3; j_call: TRBJ2-5; cdr3_aa: CASSFSLGQETQYF; cdr3_nt: TGTGCCAGCAGCTTCTCCTTGGGCCAAGAGACCCAGTACTTC
clone_size: -; cdr3_length: 15; d_call: -; v_call: TRBV4-2; j_call: TRBJ1-1; cdr3_aa: CASSQVWDMNTEAFF; cdr3_nt: TGTGCCAGCAGCCAAGTTTGGGACATGAACACTGAAGCTTTCTTT
clone_size: -; cdr3_length: 15; d_call: -; v_call: TRBV6-5; j_call: TRBJ2-1; cdr3_aa: CASSYFESPRNEQFF; cdr3_nt: TGTGCCAGCAGTTACTTCGAGAGCCCCCGGAATGAGCAGTTCTTC
clone_size: -; cdr3_length: 12; d_call: -; v_call: TRBV11-2; j_call: TRBJ2-1; cdr3_aa: CASSLGLQYQFF; cdr3_nt: TGTGCCAGCAGCTTAGGGTTACAGTACCAGTTCTTC
clone_size: -; cdr3_length: 15; d_call: -; v_call: TRBV27; j_call: TRBJ2-1; cdr3_aa: CASSLVPYSYNEQFF; cdr3_nt: TGTGCCAGCAGTTTAGTGCCTTACTCCTACAATGAGCAGTTCTTC
clone_size: -; cdr3_length: 13; d_call: TRBD1; v_call: TRBV29-1; j_call: TRBJ2-3; cdr3_aa: CSVQGQGTDTQYF; cdr3_nt: TGCAGCGTCCAGGGACAGGGCACAGATACGCAGTATTTT
clone_size: -; cdr3_length: 14; d_call: -; v_call: TRBV6-5; j_call: TRBJ1-2; cdr3_aa: CASSYGAGPYGYTF; cdr3_nt: TGTGCCAGCAGTTACGGGGCAGGGCCCTATGGCTACACCTTC
clone_size: -; cdr3_length: 17; d_call: TRBD2; v_call: TRBV7-6; j_call: TRBJ2-2; cdr3_aa: CASSLTSGGADTGELFF; cdr3_nt: TGTGCCAGCAGCTTAACTAGCGGGGGGGCCGATACCGGGGAGCTGTTTTTT
clone_size: -; cdr3_length: 16; d_call: TRBD2; v_call: TRBV4-2; j_call: TRBJ2-7; cdr3_aa: CASSQSWTSGSYEQYF; cdr3_nt: TGTGCCAGCAGCCAATCGTGGACTAGCGGATCCTACGAGCAGTACTTC
clone_size: -; cdr3_length: 18; d_call: -; v_call: TRBV5-6; j_call: TRBJ1-1; cdr3_aa: CASSLVSARRPMNTEAFF; cdr3_nt: TGTGCCAGCAGCTTGGTTTCGGCCCGAAGGCCCATGAACACTGAAGCTTTCTTT
clone_size: -; cdr3_length: 15; d_call: -; v_call: TRBV30; j_call: TRBJ1-6; cdr3_aa: CAWSGGQPAGSPLHF; cdr3_nt: TGTGCCTGGAGTGGCGGACAGCCGGCAGGGTCACCCCTCCACTTT
clone_size: -; cdr3_length: 15; d_call: TRBD2; v_call: TRBV13; j_call: TRBJ2-7; cdr3_aa: CASSITSGRPYEQYF; cdr3_nt: TGTGCCAGCAGCATAACTAGCGGGAGACCCTACGAGCAGTACTTC
clone_size: -; cdr3_length: 15; d_call: -; v_call: TRBV28; j_call: TRBJ2-1; cdr3_aa: CASSPGDWGAGEQFF; cdr3_nt: TGTGCCAGCAGCCCAGGTGACTGGGGGGCAGGTGAGCAGTTCTTC
clone_size: -; cdr3_length: 13; d_call: -; v_call: TRBV27; j_call: TRBJ2-7; cdr3_aa: CASSLAPGAEQYF; cdr3_nt: TGTGCCAGCAGTTTAGCCCCAGGGGCCGAGCAGTACTTC
clone_size: -; cdr3_length: 15; d_call: -; v_call: TRBV7-9; j_call: TRBJ2-4; cdr3_aa: CASSLLGQTQNIQYF; cdr3_nt: TGTGCCAGCAGCTTATTGGGCCAGACCCAGAACATTCAGTACTTC
clone_size: -; cdr3_length: 16; d_call: TRBD2; v_call: TRBV27; j_call: TRBJ2-1; cdr3_aa: CASSLSSGGALNEQFF; cdr3_nt: TGTGCCAGCAGTTTAAGTAGCGGGGGGGCCCTGAATGAGCAGTTCTTC
clone_size: -; cdr3_length: 14; d_call: -; v_call: TRBV9; j_call: TRBJ2-5; cdr3_aa: CASSPPAREETQYF; cdr3_nt: TGTGCCAGCAGCCCCCCGGCGAGAGAAGAGACCCAGTACTTC
clone_size: -; cdr3_length: 14; d_call: -; v_call: TRBV27; j_call: TRBJ1-5; cdr3_aa: CAGKEGVANQPQHF; cdr3_nt: TGTGCCGGCAAAGAAGGGGTGGCAAATCAGCCCCAGCATTTT